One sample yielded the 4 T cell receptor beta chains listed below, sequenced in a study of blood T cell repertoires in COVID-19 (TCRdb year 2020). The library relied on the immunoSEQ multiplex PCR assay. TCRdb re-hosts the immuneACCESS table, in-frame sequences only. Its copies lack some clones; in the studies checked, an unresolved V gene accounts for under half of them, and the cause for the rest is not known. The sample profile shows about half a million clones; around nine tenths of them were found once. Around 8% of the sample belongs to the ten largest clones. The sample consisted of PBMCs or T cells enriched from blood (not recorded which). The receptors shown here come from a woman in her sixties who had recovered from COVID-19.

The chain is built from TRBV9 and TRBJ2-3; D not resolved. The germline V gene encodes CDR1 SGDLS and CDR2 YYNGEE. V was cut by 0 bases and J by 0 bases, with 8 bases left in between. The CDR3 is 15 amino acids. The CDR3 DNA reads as TGTGCCAGCAGCGTAGTTTCTGCGAGCACAGATACGCAGTATTTT. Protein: CASSVVSASTDTQYF.

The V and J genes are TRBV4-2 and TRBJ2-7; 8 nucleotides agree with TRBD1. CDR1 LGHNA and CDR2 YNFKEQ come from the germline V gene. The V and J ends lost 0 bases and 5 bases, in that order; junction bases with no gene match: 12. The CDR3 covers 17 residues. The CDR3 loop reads CASSQELSAGGGHEQYF. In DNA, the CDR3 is TGTGCCAGCAGCCAAGAGTTGTCGGCAGGGGGCGGCCACGAGCAGTACTTC.

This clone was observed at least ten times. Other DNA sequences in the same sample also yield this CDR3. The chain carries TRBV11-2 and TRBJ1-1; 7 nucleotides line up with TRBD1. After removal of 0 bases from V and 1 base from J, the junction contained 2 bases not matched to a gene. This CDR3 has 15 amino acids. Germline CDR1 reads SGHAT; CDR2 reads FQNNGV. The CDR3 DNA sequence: TGTGCCAGCAGCTTAGAGCCAGGGGGGAACACTGAAGCTTTCTTT. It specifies CASSLEPGGNTEAFF.

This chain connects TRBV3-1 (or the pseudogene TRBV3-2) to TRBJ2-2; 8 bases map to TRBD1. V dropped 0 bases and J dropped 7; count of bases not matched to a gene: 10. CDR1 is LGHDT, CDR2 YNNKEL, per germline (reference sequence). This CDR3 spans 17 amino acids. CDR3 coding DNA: TGTGCCAGCAGCCAAGAAACGGAGACAGGGGCGGTCGGGGAGCTGTTTTTT. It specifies CASSQETETGAVGELFF.